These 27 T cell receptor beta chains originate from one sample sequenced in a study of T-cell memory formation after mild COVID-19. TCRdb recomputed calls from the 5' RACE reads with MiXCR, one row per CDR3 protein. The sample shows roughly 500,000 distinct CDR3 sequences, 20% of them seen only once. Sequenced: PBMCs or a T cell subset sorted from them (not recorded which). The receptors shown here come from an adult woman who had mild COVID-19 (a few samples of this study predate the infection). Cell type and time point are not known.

Written as DNA, the CDR3 is TGTGCCAGCAGTTCTTGGGGGGCCCACAATGAGCAGTTCTTC. Translating gives CASSSWGAHNEQFF. V and J are TRBV12-3 or TRBV12-4 and TRBJ2-1, with D perhaps being TRBD1 or TRBD2 (6 bases each). Trimming took 4 bases from V and 5 from J, leaving 12 bases between them. CDR3 length: 14 residues.

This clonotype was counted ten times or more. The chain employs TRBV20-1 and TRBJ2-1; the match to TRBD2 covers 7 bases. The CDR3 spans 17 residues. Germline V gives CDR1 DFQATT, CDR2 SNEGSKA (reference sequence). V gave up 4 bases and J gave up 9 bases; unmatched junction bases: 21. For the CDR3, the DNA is TGCAGTGCTACCATTGCACGTGGGGCACTCACGGGGGGTGAGCAGTTCTTC. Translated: CSATIARGALTGGEQFF.

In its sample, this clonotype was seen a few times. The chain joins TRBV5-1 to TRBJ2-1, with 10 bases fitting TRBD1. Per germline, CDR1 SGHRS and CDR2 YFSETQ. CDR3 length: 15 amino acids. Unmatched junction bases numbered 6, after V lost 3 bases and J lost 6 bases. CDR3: CASSYGTGEGNEQFF. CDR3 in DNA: TGCGCCAGCAGCTACGGGACAGGGGAAGGCAATGAGCAGTTCTTC.

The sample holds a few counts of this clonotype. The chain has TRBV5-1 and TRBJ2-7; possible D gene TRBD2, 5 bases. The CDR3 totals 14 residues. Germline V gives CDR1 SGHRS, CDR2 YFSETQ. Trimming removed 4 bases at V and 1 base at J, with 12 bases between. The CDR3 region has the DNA TGCGCCAGCAGCCCTCAGGACTTATCCTACGAGCAGTACTTC. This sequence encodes CASSPQDLSYEQYF.

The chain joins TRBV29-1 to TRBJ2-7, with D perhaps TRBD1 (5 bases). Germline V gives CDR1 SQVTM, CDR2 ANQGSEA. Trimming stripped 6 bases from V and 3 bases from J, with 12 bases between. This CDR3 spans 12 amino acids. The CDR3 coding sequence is TGCAGCGTCACGTTAGGGGTCTACGAGCAGTACTTC. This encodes CSVTLGVYEQYF.

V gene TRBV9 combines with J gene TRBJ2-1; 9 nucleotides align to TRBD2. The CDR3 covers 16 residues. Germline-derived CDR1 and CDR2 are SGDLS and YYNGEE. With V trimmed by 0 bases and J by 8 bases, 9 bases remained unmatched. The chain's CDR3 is CASSVAWHAGGHEQFF. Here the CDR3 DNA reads TGTGCCAGCAGCGTAGCTTGGCACGCGGGAGGGCATGAGCAGTTCTTC.

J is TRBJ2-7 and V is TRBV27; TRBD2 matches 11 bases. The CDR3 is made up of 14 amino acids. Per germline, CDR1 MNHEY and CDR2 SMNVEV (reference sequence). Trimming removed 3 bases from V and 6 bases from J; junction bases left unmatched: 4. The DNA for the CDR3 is TGTGCCAGCAGTTTGTTAGCGGGAGGGCCCGAGCAGTACTTC. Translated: CASSLLAGGPEQYF.

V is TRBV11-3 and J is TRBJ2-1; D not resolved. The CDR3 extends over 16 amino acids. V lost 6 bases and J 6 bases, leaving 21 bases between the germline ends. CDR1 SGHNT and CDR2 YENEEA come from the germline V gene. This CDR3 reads CASSLLTGSPLNEQFF. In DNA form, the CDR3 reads TGTGCCAGCAGTTTACTCACGGGTTCCCCGCTCAATGAGCAGTTCTTC.

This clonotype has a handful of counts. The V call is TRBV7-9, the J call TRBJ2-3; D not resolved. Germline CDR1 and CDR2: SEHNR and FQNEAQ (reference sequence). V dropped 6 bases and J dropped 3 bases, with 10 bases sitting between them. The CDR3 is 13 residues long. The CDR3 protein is CASRSARTDTQYF. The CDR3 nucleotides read TGTGCCAGCAGATCCGCCCGGACAGATACGCAGTATTTT. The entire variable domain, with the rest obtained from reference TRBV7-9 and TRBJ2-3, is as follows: DTGVSQNPRHKITKRGQNVTFRCDPISEHNRLYWYRQTLGQGPEFLTYFQNEAQLEKSRLLSDRFSAERPKGSFSTLEIQRTEQGDSAMYLCASRSARTDTQYFGPGTRLTVL.

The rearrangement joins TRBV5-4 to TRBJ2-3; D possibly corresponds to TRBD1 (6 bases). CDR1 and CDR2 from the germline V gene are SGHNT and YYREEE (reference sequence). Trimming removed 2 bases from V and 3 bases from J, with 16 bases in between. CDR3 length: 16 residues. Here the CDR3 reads CASSLNRDRYTDTQYF. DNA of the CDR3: TGTGCCAGCAGCTTAAATAGAGACAGGTATACAGATACGCAGTATTTT.

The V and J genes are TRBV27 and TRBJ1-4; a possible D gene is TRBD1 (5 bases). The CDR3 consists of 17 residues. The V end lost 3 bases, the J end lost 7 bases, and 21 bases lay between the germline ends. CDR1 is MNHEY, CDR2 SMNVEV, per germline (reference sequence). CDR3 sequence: CASSLDISGLFGEKLFF. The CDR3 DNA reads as TGTGCCAGCAGTTTGGACATATCCGGGCTTTTCGGTGAAAAACTGTTTTTT.

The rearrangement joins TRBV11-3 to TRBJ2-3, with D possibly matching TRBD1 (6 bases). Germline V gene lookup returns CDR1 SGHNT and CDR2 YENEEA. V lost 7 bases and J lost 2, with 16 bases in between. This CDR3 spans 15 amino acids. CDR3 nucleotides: TGTGCCAGCAAAAACAGGGACCCTCTCACAGATACGCAGTATTTT. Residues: CASKNRDPLTDTQYF.

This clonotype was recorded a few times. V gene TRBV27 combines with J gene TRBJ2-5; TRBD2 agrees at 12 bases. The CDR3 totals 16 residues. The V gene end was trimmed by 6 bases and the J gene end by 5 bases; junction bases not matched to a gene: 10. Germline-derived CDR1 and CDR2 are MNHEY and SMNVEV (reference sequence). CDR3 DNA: TGTGCCAGCAGCACAACTCTAGCGGGAGGGTGGGAGACCCAGTACTTC. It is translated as CASSTTLAGGWETQYF.

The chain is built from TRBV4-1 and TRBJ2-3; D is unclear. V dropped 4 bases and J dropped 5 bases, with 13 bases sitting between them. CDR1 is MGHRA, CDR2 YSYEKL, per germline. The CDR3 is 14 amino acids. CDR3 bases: TGCGCCAGCAGCCGAACCTTTGCAGGAGATACGCAGTATTTT. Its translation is CASSRTFAGDTQYF.

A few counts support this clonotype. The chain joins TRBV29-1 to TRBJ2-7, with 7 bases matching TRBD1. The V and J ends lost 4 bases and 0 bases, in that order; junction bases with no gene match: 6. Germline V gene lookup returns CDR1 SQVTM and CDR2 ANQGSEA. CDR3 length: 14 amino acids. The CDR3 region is CSVAGGVLSYEQYF. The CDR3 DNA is TGCAGCGTTGCAGGGGGAGTCCTCTCCTACGAGCAGTACTTC.

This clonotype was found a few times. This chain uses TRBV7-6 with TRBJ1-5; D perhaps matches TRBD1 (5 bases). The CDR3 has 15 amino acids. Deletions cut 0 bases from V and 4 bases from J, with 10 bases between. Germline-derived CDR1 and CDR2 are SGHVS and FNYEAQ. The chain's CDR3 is CASSLAGVGNQPQHF. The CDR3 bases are TGTGCCAGCAGCTTAGCGGGGGTGGGGAATCAGCCCCAGCATTTT.

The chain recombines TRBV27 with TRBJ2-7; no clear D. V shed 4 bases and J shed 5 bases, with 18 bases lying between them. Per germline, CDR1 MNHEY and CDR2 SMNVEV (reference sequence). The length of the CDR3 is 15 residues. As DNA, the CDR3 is TGTGCCAGCAGTTCGCGTCCAGGAGAGCATAACGAGCAGTACTTC. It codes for CASSSRPGEHNEQYF.

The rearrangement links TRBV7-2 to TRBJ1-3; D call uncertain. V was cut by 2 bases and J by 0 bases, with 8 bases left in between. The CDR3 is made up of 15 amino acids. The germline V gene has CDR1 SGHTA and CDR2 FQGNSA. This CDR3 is CASSLSLNSGNTIYF. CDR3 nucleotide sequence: TGTGCCAGCAGCTTAAGTCTCAACTCTGGAAACACCATATATTTT.

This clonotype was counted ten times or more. The CDR3 nucleotides read TGTGCCAGCAGCTTGGGACTAGCGGGGACCCAAGAGACCCAGTACTTC. As protein: CASSLGLAGTQETQYF. This sequence joins TRBV7-7 and TRBJ2-5, with TRBD2 matching 13 bases. The germline CDR1 and CDR2 sequences are SSHAT and FNYEAQ (reference sequence). The V gene end was trimmed by 3 bases and the J gene end by 1 base; junction bases not matched to a gene: 2. This CDR3 comprises 16 residues.

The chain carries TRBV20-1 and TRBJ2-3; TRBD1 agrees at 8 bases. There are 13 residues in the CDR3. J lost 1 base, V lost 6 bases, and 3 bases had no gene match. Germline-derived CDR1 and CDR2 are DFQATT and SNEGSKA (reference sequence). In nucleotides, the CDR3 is TGCAGTGCCCCGACAGGGGGCACAGATACGCAGTATTTT. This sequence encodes CSAPTGGTDTQYF.

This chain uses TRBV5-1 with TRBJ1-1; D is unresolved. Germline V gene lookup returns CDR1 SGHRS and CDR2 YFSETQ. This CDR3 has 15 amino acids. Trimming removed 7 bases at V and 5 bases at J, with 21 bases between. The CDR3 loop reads CASLPGGPGETEAFF. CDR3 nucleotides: TGCGCCAGCCTCCCCGGAGGCCCAGGAGAGACTGAAGCTTTCTTT.

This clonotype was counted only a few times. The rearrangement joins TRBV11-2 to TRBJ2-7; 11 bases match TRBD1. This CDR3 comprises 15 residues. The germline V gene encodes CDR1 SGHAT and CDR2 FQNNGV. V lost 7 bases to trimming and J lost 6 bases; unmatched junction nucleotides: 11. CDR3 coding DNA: TGTGCCAGCACCGGTCAGCGGACAGGGGGCTTCGAGCAGTACTTC. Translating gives CASTGQRTGGFEQYF.

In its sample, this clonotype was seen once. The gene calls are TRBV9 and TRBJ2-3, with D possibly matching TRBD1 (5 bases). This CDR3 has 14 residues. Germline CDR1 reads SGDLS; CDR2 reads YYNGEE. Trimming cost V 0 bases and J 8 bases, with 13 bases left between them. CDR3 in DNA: TGTGCCAGCAGCGTAGGGGGCCAGACCGGTACGCAGTATTTT. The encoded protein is CASSVGGQTGTQYF.

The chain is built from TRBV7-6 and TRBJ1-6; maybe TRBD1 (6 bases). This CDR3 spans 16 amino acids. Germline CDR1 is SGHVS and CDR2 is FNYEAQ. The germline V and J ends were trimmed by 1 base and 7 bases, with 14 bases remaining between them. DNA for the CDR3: TGTGCCAGCAGCTTAGTAGGGGCAGGGGTAAATTCACCCCTCCACTTT. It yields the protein CASSLVGAGVNSPLHF. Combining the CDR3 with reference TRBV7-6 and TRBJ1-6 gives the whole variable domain GAGVSQSPRYKVTKRGQDVALRCDPISGHVSLYWYRQALGQGPEFLTYFNYEAQQDKSGLPNDRFSAERPEGSISTLTIQRTEQRDSAMYRCASSLVGAGVNSPLHFGNGTRLTVT.

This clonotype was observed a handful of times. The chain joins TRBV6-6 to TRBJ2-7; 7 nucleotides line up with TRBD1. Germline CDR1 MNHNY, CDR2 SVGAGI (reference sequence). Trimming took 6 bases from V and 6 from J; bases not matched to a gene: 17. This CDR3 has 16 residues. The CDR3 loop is CASRHSNTPGQSEQYF. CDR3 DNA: TGTGCCAGCAGGCACTCAAACACTCCGGGACAGTCCGAGCAGTACTTC.

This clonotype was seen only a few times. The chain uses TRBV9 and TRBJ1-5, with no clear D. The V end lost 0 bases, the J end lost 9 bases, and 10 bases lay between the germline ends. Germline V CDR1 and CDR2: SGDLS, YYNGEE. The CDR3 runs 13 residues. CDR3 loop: CASSVAGQRPQHF. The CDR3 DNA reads TGTGCCAGCAGCGTAGCTGGGCAGAGGCCCCAGCATTTT.

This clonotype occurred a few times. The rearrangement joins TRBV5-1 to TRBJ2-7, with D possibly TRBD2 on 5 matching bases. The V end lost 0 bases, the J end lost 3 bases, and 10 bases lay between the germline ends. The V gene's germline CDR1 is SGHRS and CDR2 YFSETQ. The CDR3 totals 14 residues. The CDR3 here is CASSLAGVNYEQYF. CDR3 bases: TGCGCCAGCAGCTTGGCCGGGGTTAACTACGAGCAGTACTTC.